This T cell receptor beta chain was retrieved from a study of cytomegalovirus exposure and HLA in healthy donors. Study-level points and caveats: Using the classifier, cytomegalovirus status was reportedly diagnosed with high specificity and sensitivity.

With 60 Vbeta and 13 Jbeta primers, the PCR was carried out. In the authors' methods: Unique TCR beta chains numbered about 79 million in a later analysis, with approximately 10 million shared. The repertoire was sequenced with immunoSEQ multiplex PCR; TCRdb's copy has only in-frame clones and lacks some. The V and J calls and clone size come from that table; D and trimming were worked out from the DNA. The data contain 110,000 or so clones, around 77% of them seen just once; the ten biggest clones take up about 5%. Germline trimming cut 3 bases from V and 7 bases from J; bases unmatched to any gene: 7. Germline V CDR1 and CDR2: SGHDT, YYEEEE. The CDR3 length is 15 residues. Remarks on this clone: Its matching antigen is unknown.

The source of this sequence is a woman in her 30s in good health and CMV-seropositive. The chain joins TRBV5-6 to TRBJ1-2; 12 bases map to TRBD1. Sequencing used PBMCs. The CDR3 here is CASSSPGQGAPGYTF. The CDR3 nucleotides are TGTGCCAGCAGCTCACCGGGACAGGGGGCGCCTGGCTACACCTTC.